This T cell receptor beta chain originates from a study of cytomegalovirus exposure and HLA in healthy donors. The V gene lost 5 bases and the J gene lost 4 bases, with 12 bases spanning the gap. Germline V gene sequence: CDR1 KGHSH, CDR2 LQKENI. The CDR3 is 13 residues long. PCR primers comprised 60 Vbeta and 13 Jbeta primers. Clones were sequenced by immunoSEQ multiplex PCR, and TCRdb holds only the in-frame ones, with some missing. In the table there are 150,000 to 200,000 clones, 60% to 85% of which are singletons. Study-wide findings and caveats: Indistinguishable V segments, including TRBV6-2 and TRBV6-3, were excluded.

These donors counted as nominally healthy when sampled, but unrecorded immune exposures were likely. A word on this clone: Its matching antigen is unknown.

Sequencing input: PBMCs. The chain is built from TRBV18 and TRBJ2-7; possible D gene TRBD2, 6 bases. The receptor was derived from a woman in her thirties or forties in good health and CMV-seropositive. The CDR3 loop is CASSRKEGYEQYF. The CDR3 region has the DNA TGTGCCAGCTCAAGGAAGGAGGGGTACGAGCAGTACTTC.